This T cell receptor (beta chain) was sequenced during a study of identical twins. TCRdb processed the 5' RACE reads anew with MiXCR; each CDR3 protein has one entry. The profile shows around 1.7 million distinct CDR3 sequences, under 35% of them singletons. Germline CDR1 and CDR2: MGHDK and SYGVNS. V was pared by 7 bases and J by 3 bases, with 7 bases between. This CDR3 region has 12 residues. Notes on the study in general: The models gave estimates that fell short of the out-of-frame TCR alpha sharing seen in monozygotic twins. Insertions were reduced in abundant cord blood beta clonotypes but not in memory repertoires. Partial confounding of zero-insertion analyses by invariant MAIT and iNKT cells was possible. Shared out-of-frame alpha sequences (those common to twins) showed excess low generation probability.

In the case of this clonotype: The antigen remains undetermined.

V gene TRBV25-1 combines with J gene TRBJ1-3; D not certain. The clonotype was recovered from a newborn girl in good health. The sequenced material came from cord blood. This CDR3 is CASIGFGNTIYF. The CDR3 DNA reads TGTGCCAGCATAGGATTTGGAAACACCATATATTTT.